This TCR beta chain was identified in a study of T cell responses to AZD1222 COVID-19 vaccine. Study-wide points: Regions 160-218 and 743-854 held dominance among vaccine-associated CD4 TCRs, which spanned spike.

In regard to this clone: Its cognate antigen is unknown.

There are 17 residues in the CDR3. V gave up 4 bases and J gave up 1 base, with 20 bases separating them. Germline V gene sequence: CDR1 SGHKS, CDR2 YYEKEE (reference sequence). Sequenced by immunoSEQ multiplex PCR; TCRdb stores in-frame clones only, minus some. The sample lists about 92,000 clones, 88% occurring once. The specimen was peripheral blood, collected on day 0 of AZD1222 vaccination. This TCR was recovered from an adult in good health. The chain is built from TRBV5-5 and TRBJ1-1, with TRBD1 as a possible D gene (5 bases). For the CDR3, the DNA is TGTGCCAGCAGCCCCGCCGCGCCGTGGGGGGGGAACACTGAAGCTTTCTTT. Encoded protein: CASSPAAPWGGNTEAFF.